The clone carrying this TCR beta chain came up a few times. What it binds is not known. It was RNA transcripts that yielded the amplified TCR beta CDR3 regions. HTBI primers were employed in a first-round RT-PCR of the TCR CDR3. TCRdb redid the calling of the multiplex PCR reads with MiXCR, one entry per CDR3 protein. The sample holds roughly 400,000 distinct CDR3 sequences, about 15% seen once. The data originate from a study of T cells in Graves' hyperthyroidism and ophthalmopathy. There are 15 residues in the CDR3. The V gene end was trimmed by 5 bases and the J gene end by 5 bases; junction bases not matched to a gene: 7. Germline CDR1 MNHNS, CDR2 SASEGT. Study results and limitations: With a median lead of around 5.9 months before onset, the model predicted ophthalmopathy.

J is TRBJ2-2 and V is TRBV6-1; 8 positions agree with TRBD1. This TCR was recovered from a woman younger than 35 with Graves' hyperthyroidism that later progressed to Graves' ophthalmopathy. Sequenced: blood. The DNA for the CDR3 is TGTGCCAGCAGTTCCAGGGGGCGCAGTACCGGGGAGCTGTTTTTT. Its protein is CASSSRGRSTGELFF.